The 2 T cell receptor beta chains below were found in one sample sequenced in a study of shared clonotypes between healthy human individuals. Here immunoSEQ multiplex PCR was the method, and the copy in TCRdb shows in-frame clones only, minus some. The sample gives roughly 760,000 clones, approximately 74% of which show up once; more than 1.5% is in the top ten. The sequencing input was memory CD4+ T cells sorted from blood. This sample's subset: CD45RA-negative fraction. The origin of the receptors is a woman aged 30 to 39 in good health.

As for this clone: This specimen includes other DNA sequences encoding the same CDR3. The chain combines TRBV27 with TRBJ2-1; 7 nucleotides match TRBD2. Germline loops: CDR1 MNHEY, CDR2 SMNVEV (reference sequence). The CDR3 is 15 residues long. Trimming cost V 1 base and J 2 bases; bases outside gene matches: 2. The CDR3 region has the DNA TGTGCCAGCAGTTTATTGGCGGGAGCCTACAATGAGCAGTTCTTC. Translated: CASSLLAGAYNEQFF.

The chain uses TRBV10-2 and TRBJ1-5; 12 positions match TRBD1. The CDR3 is 17 residues long. V lost 7 bases and J lost 1; bases outside the gene matches: 8. CDR1 and CDR2 from the germline V gene are WSHSY and SAAADI. CDR3 in amino acids: CASTAGTGGASNQPQHF. CDR3 nucleotide sequence: TGCGCCAGCACCGCGGGGACAGGGGGCGCGAGCAATCAGCCCCAGCATTTT.